In its sample, the clone carrying this T cell receptor (beta chain) was seen many times. Its antigen is not identified. A single record per CDR3 protein comes from TCRdb applying MiXCR to the multiplex PCR reads. Among 130,000 or so distinct CDR3 sequences listed, about 22% were seen once. Breast cancer patients provided tissue from their axillary draining lymph nodes. The sample is drawn from a study of breast tumors, draining lymph nodes, adjacent tissues. The study's findings and limits: That most tumor T cells come from lymph nodes remained unproven.

V dropped 3 bases and J dropped 1 base, with 7 bases sitting between them. Germline loops: CDR1 ENHRY, CDR2 SYGVKD. There are 14 residues in the CDR3. The sequencing sample was made of axillary lymph node tissue. V gene TRBV10-3 combines with J gene TRBJ1-5, with no clear D. This clonotype originated in a female donor with breast cancer. Some clones in this sample may be carry-over from other donors' samples. CDR3 DNA sequence: TGTGCCATCAGTGAAACCCAAAGCAATCAGCCCCAGCATTTT. Translation gives CAISETQSNQPQHF.